This T cell receptor beta chain originates from a study of human T cells and chemical hapten exposure. TCRdb used MiXCR to reprocess the RACE reads, holding one entry per CDR3 protein. The profile shows about 300,000 distinct CDR3 sequences, 5.5% of them singletons. V shed 4 bases, J shed 7 bases, and the junction held 19 bases outside the gene matches. The CDR3 is 19 amino acids. Germline V gene lookup returns CDR1 SGHDT and CDR2 YYEEEE. This clonotype was counted only a few times. Time point reported: pre-sensitization, week 0. Treatment described: therapeutic diphenylcyclopropenone sensitization with weekly scalp DPC.

This receptor was identified in a woman in her late teens or twenties with alopecia areata. Some clones in this sample may be carry-over from other donors' samples. The material was whole blood, obtained in connection with sensitization to the hapten diphenylcyclopropenone (DPC). The chain couples TRBV5-6 to TRBJ1-4; TRBD1 matches 10 bases. The CDR3, as DNA: TGTGCCAGCAGCCGAGAACCGGGACAGGGGAAAGAATTGGGTGAAAAACTGTTTTTT. Translated: CASSREPGQGKELGEKLFF.